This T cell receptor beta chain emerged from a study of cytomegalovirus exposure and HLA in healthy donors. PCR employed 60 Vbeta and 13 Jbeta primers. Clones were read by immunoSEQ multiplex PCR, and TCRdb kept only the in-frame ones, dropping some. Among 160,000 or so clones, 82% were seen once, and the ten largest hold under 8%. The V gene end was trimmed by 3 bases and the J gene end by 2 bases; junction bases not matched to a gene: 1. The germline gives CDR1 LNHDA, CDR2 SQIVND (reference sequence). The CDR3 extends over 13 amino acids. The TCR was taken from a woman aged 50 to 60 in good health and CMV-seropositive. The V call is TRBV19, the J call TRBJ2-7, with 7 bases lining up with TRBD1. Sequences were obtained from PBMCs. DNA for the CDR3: TGTGCCAGTAGTATTGGGACAGCCTACGAGCAGTACTTC. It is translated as CASSIGTAYEQYF.